This passage covers 8 T cell receptor beta chains from one sample sequenced in a study of neoadjuvant anti-PD-1 for oral cavity cancer. Documented time point: after neoadjuvant nivolumab, at surgical resection. TCRdb's table, derived via immunoSEQ multiplex PCR, lists solely in-frame clones and lacks some. The sample carries about 42,000 clones, 65% to 85% recorded once. Sequencing was performed on PBMCs, taken after nivolumab (anti-PD-1) treatment. These receptor sequences come from a person between 40 and 79 years old with oral cavity squamous cell carcinoma.

The gene calls are TRBV2 and TRBJ2-1; 12 nucleotides line up with TRBD2. The CDR3 runs 17 residues. The junction had 6 bases not matched to a gene; V was cut back by 6 bases and J by 0 bases. Germline CDR1 is SNHLY and CDR2 is FYNNEI. CDR3: CASRSGLAGSSYNEQFF. CDR3 sequence (DNA): TGTGCCAGCAGAAGCGGACTAGCGGGAAGCTCCTACAATGAGCAGTTCTTC.

The genes are TRBV25-1 and TRBJ1-2; D is uncertain. Trimming cost V 7 bases and J 4 bases, with 10 bases left between them. Germline CDR1 MGHDK, CDR2 SYGVNS. There are 12 residues in the CDR3. This chain's CDR3 is CASTGIGYGYTF. The DNA for the CDR3 is TGTGCCAGCACGGGAATCGGCTATGGCTACACCTTC.

In this sample, this clone turned up a few times. This chain uses TRBV7-9 with TRBJ2-7; 8 bases match TRBD2. Trimming removed 5 bases from V and 9 bases from J; junction bases left unmatched: 21. Per the germline V gene, CDR1 is SEHNR and CDR2 is FQNEAQ (reference sequence). The CDR3 has 17 residues. CDR3 coding DNA: TGTGCCAGCAGCCAATCGGCGAGCGGGGGATCTAGCCGCGGGCAGTACTTC. This gives the protein CASSQSASGGSSRGQYF.

The CDR3 sequence is CASSYSRGGNEQFF. The CDR3, as DNA: TGTGCCAGCAGTTACTCGAGGGGGGGAAATGAGCAGTTCTTC. J is TRBJ2-1 and V is TRBV6-6; tentative D call: TRBD2 (7 bases). With 0 bases removed from V and 7 bases from J, the gap between germline ends came to 10 bases. Germline V CDR1 and CDR2: MNHNY, SVGAGI (reference sequence). The CDR3 runs to 14 residues.

This clone was detected once. The V and J genes are TRBV6-6 and TRBJ1-1, with D perhaps matching TRBD1 (5 bases). Germline assignment: CDR1 MNHNY and CDR2 SVGAGI (reference sequence). The CDR3 covers 13 residues. Trimming removed 8 bases from V and 4 bases from J, with 14 bases in between. The CDR3 nucleotides are TGTGCCAGCGGGGGGAGGGTGTTCACTGAAGCTTTCTTT. It translates to CASGGRVFTEAFF.

J is TRBJ1-3 and V is TRBV11-2; D call uncertain. The CDR3 has 14 residues. Deletions cut 1 base from V and 0 bases from J, with 4 bases between. Germline CDR1 SGHAT, CDR2 FQNNGV. CDR3 nucleotides: TGTGCCAGCAGCTTAGCTAGCTCTGGAAACACCATATATTTT. As protein: CASSLASSGNTIYF.

This clone was detected a few times. The chain has TRBV7-9 and TRBJ2-1, with unresolved D. V gave up 4 bases and J gave up 3 bases, with 13 bases separating them. Germline V lookup: CDR1 SEHNR, CDR2 FQNEAQ (reference sequence). This CDR3 has 15 amino acids. CDR3 residues: CASSSQTDFYNEQFF. CDR3 bases: TGTGCCAGCAGCTCCCAGACCGATTTCTACAATGAGCAGTTCTTC.

The chain has TRBV2 and TRBJ1-5; D is ambiguous. The V end was cut by 0 bases, the J end by 11 bases, with 11 bases between. The CDR3 extends over 13 amino acids. CDR1 and CDR2 from the germline V gene are SNHLY and FYNNEI. CDR3 sequence: CASSEALWTTQHF. The CDR3 DNA sequence: TGTGCCAGCAGTGAAGCGCTCTGGACGACCCAGCATTTT.